A selection of T cell receptor beta chains follows, all from one sample in a study of OX40 agonist ivuxolimab in advanced cancers. Sequencing was performed with immunoSEQ multiplex PCR; in TCRdb, only in-frame clones are kept and a portion is missing. The repertoire holds around 15,000 clones, with roughly 84% as singletons. Sample: CD4+ or CD8+ T cells sorted from blood, taken in a trial of the OX40 agonist ivuxolimab. These receptors all stem from an adult with an advanced solid tumor such as melanoma, head and neck, liver or kidney cancer. Each CDR3 is given with its conserved first and last residue. A D gene is named only where the DNA matches it firmly. Rows give clone size only sometimes, using once, few, many, or a class for an expanded clone.

clone_size j_call d_call v_call cdr3_aa cdr3_nt
- TRBJ2-3 - TRBV29-1 CSVASGTTDTQYF TGCAGCGTTGCCAGCGGAACCACAGATACGCAGTATTTT
once TRBJ1-4 - TRBV6-5 CASSYGRVGEKLFF TGTGCCAGCAGTTACGGACGGGTTGGGGAAAAACTGTTTTTT
- TRBJ1-6 - TRBV2 CASSEAGSPLHF TGTGCCAGCAGTGAAGCGGGTTCACCCCTCCACTTT
- TRBJ1-5 - TRBV28 CASSLRGQPQHF TGTGCCAGCAGCCTCAGGGGTCAGCCCCAGCATTTT
- TRBJ1-1 - TRBV10-1 CASSEIGGEAFF TGCGCCAGCAGTGAGATAGGAGGTGAAGCTTTCTTT
- TRBJ1-2 - TRBV7-9 CASSLRQDNYGYTF TGTGCCAGCAGCTTACGCCAAGATAACTATGGCTACACCTTC
few TRBJ1-5 TRBD1 TRBV5-5 CASSLRGQRPNSNQPQHF TGTGCCAGCAGCTTGAGGGGACAGAGACCTAATAGCAATCAGCCCCAGCATTTT
- TRBJ2-5 - TRBV7-3 CASSLNPKETQYF TGTGCCAGCAGCTTAAACCCGAAAGAGACCCAGTACTTC
- TRBJ1-5 - TRBV5-4 CASSWGGDTMPGAQHF TGTGCCAGCAGCTGGGGGGGGGACACCATGCCCGGGGCCCAGCATTTT
- TRBJ2-7 - TRBV6-6 CASSYPSSGREQYF TGTGCCAGCAGTTACCCGTCCTCAGGGCGGGAGCAGTACTTC
- TRBJ2-3 - TRBV11-2 CASSQGSLSTDTQYF TGTGCCAGCAGCCAGGGGTCCCTAAGCACAGATACGCAGTATTTT
- TRBJ2-7 TRBD1 TRBV5-1 CASSLLGQGGEQYF TGCGCCAGCAGCTTATTGGGACAGGGGGGCGAGCAGTACTTC
few TRBJ1-2 - TRBV9 CASSQDFYGYTF TGTGCCAGCAGCCAAGACTTCTATGGCTACACCTTC
- TRBJ2-5 TRBD2 TRBV5-4 CASSVSGTQETQYF TGTGCCAGCAGCGTGAGCGGGACCCAAGAGACCCAGTACTTC
- TRBJ2-2 TRBD2 TRBV4-2 CASSDPGLAGGSLFF TGTGCCAGCAGCGACCCGGGACTAGCGGGGGGGTCGCTGTTTTTT
few TRBJ1-5 - TRBV6-7 CASSYLGFSNQPQHF TGTGCCAGCAGTTACCTGGGATTTAGCAATCAGCCCCAGCATTTT
- TRBJ2-1 - TRBV4-1 CASSQVGGSSYNEQFF TGCGCCAGCAGCCAAGTCGGGGGCAGCTCCTACAATGAGCAGTTCTTC
- TRBJ2-1 - TRBV19 CASRTRDTAYNEQFF TGTGCCAGTCGAACGCGGGACACTGCCTACAATGAGCAGTTCTTC
once TRBJ1-6 TRBD1 TRBV14 CASSQMTGPLGSYNSPLHF TGTGCCAGCAGCCAAATGACAGGGCCTTTAGGGTCCTATAATTCACCCCTCCACTTT
few TRBJ2-3 TRBD2 TRBV5-1 CASSSPRTSGRITDTQYF TGCGCCAGCAGCTCCCCCAGGACTAGCGGGAGGATCACAGATACGCAGTATTTT
- TRBJ2-5 TRBD2 TRBV25-1 CASTGGEETQYF TGTGCCAGCACCGGGGGGGAAGAGACCCAGTACTTC
- TRBJ2-1 - TRBV6-6 CASSYPLSLRGQFF TGTGCCAGCAGTTACCCCCTCTCCCTTCGGGGGCAGTTCTTC
- TRBJ1-4 TRBD1 TRBV7-2 CASSYRTGGNEKLFF TGTGCCAGCAGCTACCGAACAGGGGGGAATGAAAAACTGTTTTTT
- TRBJ2-5 - TRBV7-7 CASSHRVGETQYF TGTGCCAGCAGCCACAGGGTGGGGGAGACCCAGTACTTC
- TRBJ1-1 - TRBV29-1 CSFVSLGHPDTEAFF TGCAGCTTCGTCTCCCTCGGACATCCTGACACTGAAGCTTTCTTT
- TRBJ1-4 - TRBV7-2 CASSKYLSMKGVSSEKLFF TGTGCCAGCAGCAAGTATTTATCGATGAAGGGGGTCTCGTCTGAAAAACTGTTTTTT
- TRBJ2-2 - TRBV6-1 CASTRDGHSGELFF TGTGCCAGCACCCGGGACGGACATTCCGGGGAGCTGTTTTTT
- TRBJ1-5 TRBD1 TRBV19 CASNPTGVLDQPQHF TGTGCCAGTAACCCGACAGGGGTTTTGGATCAGCCCCAGCATTTT
- TRBJ2-7 TRBD1 TRBV5-1 CASSGRDRVTSTHYEQYF TGCGCCAGCAGCGGCCGGGACAGGGTAACCTCAACACATTACGAGCAGTACTTC
- TRBJ2-7 TRBD1 TRBV28 CASSPITGGTGAYEQYF TGTGCCAGCAGCCCCATTACTGGGGGGACAGGGGCCTACGAGCAGTACTTC
- TRBJ2-1 TRBD2 TRBV19 CASTTSGRAPAEQFF TGTGCCAGTACCACAAGCGGGAGGGCCCCCGCGGAGCAGTTCTTC
- TRBJ2-1 TRBD2 TRBV18 CASSDAGGGSYNEQFF TGTGCCAGCTCAGACGCGGGAGGGGGCTCCTACAATGAGCAGTTCTTC
- TRBJ2-1 TRBD1 TRBV5-1 CASSSRQGGVYEQFF TGCGCCAGCAGCTCCCGACAGGGCGGCGTCTACGAGCAGTTCTTC
- TRBJ2-7 TRBD1 TRBV2 CASSEGRGSYEQYF TGTGCCAGCAGTGAAGGCAGGGGGTCCTACGAGCAGTACTTC
- TRBJ2-1 TRBD2 TRBV5-1 CASSEGLAGVGVLNEQFF TGCGCCAGCAGCGAGGGACTAGCGGGAGTGGGAGTTCTCAATGAGCAGTTCTTC
- TRBJ2-3 - TRBV9 CASSVVGWFTDTQYF TGTGCCAGCAGCGTAGTGGGGTGGTTCACAGATACGCAGTATTTT
once TRBJ1-6 TRBD1 TRBV6-5 CASSWDRVYSPLHF TGTGCCAGCAGTTGGGACAGGGTTTATTCACCCCTCCACTTT
- TRBJ2-7 TRBD1 TRBV9 CASSAGTGGFHEQYF TGTGCCAGCAGCGCCGGGACAGGGGGCTTCCACGAGCAGTACTTC
- TRBJ1-1 - TRBV6-6 CASSLGVGLMNTEAFF TGTGCCAGCAGCCTCGGGGTGGGGCTCATGAACACTGAAGCTTTCTTT
- TRBJ2-7 TRBD1 TRBV5-4 CASSSRTGGNEQYF TGTGCCAGCAGCTCCCGGACAGGGGGGAACGAGCAGTACTTC
- TRBJ1-1 - TRBV6-4 CASSVVTLGTEAFF TGTGCCAGCAGTGTCGTGACCTTGGGGACTGAAGCTTTCTTT
- TRBJ2-1 - TRBV9 CASSVGVGGYNEQFF TGTGCCAGCAGCGTAGGGGTAGGGGGATACAATGAGCAGTTCTTC
- TRBJ1-2 TRBD1 TRBV5-8 CASSLGDRESHGYTF TGTGCCAGCAGCTTGGGGGACAGGGAATCCCATGGCTACACCTTC
- TRBJ1-2 - TRBV5-1 CASSLAVGTTYGYTF TGCGCCAGCAGCTTGGCCGTAGGGACCACCTATGGCTACACCTTC
- TRBJ1-1 - TRBV9 CASSVGTSRAFF TGTGCCAGCAGCGTCGGGACCTCAAGGGCTTTCTTT
few TRBJ1-4 - TRBV5-4 CASSYGGTSEKLFF TGTGCCAGCAGCTATGGGGGGACGAGTGAAAAACTGTTTTTT
- TRBJ1-1 - TRBV5-4 CASSLPDTEAFF TGTGCCAGCAGCTTGCCGGACACTGAAGCTTTCTTT
- TRBJ2-5 - TRBV5-1 CASQMGAGEQETQYF TGCGCCAGCCAAATGGGGGCGGGGGAGCAAGAGACCCAGTACTTC
once TRBJ1-2 - TRBV5-1 CASSLDSSNYGYTF TGCGCCAGCAGCTTGGACAGCTCTAACTATGGCTACACCTTC
once TRBJ2-3 - TRBV5-4 CASSRRSTDTQYF TGTGCCAGCAGCCGCAGGAGCACAGATACGCAGTATTTT
- TRBJ1-3 - TRBV6-5 CASSYRAFSGNTIYF TGTGCCAGCAGTTATCGGGCCTTCTCTGGAAACACCATATATTTT
- TRBJ1-5 TRBD1 TRBV19 CASRGQGGNQPQHF TGTGCCAGTAGGGGACAGGGGGGCAATCAGCCCCAGCATTTT
- TRBJ2-7 - TRBV28 CATEDRSYEQYF TGTGCCACAGAAGACAGGTCCTACGAGCAGTACTTC